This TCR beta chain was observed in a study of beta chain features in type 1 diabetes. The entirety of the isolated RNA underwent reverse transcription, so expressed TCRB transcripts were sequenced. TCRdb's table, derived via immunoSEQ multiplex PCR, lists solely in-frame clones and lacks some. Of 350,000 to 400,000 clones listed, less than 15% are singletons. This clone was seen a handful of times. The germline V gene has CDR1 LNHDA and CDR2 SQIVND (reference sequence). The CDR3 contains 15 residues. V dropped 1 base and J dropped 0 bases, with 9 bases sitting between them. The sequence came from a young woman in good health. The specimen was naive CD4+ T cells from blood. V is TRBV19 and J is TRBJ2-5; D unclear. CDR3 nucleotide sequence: TGTGCCAGTAGTATAGCGCCAGGTAACCAAGAGACCCAGTACTTC. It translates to CASSIAPGNQETQYF.